Following are 31 T cell receptor beta chains from one sample sequenced in a study of T cell responses to AZD1222 COVID-19 vaccine. TCRdb's table, derived via immunoSEQ multiplex PCR, lists solely in-frame clones and lacks some. The top ten clones hold roughly 7.1% of a sample with about 140,000 clones, about 93% of them seen once. The sample was peripheral blood, taken 28 days after the second AZD1222 dose. The source of these receptors is an adult who received the AZD1222 COVID-19 vaccine.

This clone has just one count. V gene TRBV18 combines with J gene TRBJ2-1; weak D call: TRBD1 (6 bases). V was shortened by 5 bases and J by 0 bases, with 17 bases between the two germline ends. This CDR3 comprises 17 residues. Germline loops: CDR1 KGHSH, CDR2 LQKENI. The CDR3 is CASSTTDRRSSYNEQFF. The CDR3 DNA sequence: TGTGCCAGCTCAACTACAGACAGGCGGAGCTCCTACAATGAGCAGTTCTTC.

The CDR3 protein is CASSLSRSPLHF. The CDR3, as DNA: TGTGCCAGCAGCTTATCGAGGTCACCCCTCCACTTT. The chain combines TRBV11-3 with TRBJ1-6, with no clear D. Germline CDR1 is SGHNT and CDR2 is YENEEA. Trimming took off 2 bases at V and 10 bases at J, with 6 bases between the two ends. The CDR3 length is 12 residues.

This chain joins TRBV7-9 and TRBJ1-6; D perhaps matches TRBD1 (5 bases). V was cut by 5 bases and J by 0 bases, with 14 bases left in between. The germline CDR1 and CDR2 sequences are SEHNR and FQNEAQ (reference sequence). This CDR3 is built from 17 residues. The CDR3 DNA is TGTGCCAGCAGCGCCCGGGACGGAAGCTCCTATAATTCACCCCTCCACTTT. It is translated as CASSARDGSSYNSPLHF. The full variable domain, with the rest looked up from reference TRBV7-9 and TRBJ1-6, is DTGVSQNPRHKITKRGQNVTFRCDPISEHNRLYWYRQTLGQGPEFLTYFQNEAQLEKSRLLSDRFSAERPKGSFSTLEIQRTEQGDSAMYLCASSARDGSSYNSPLHFGNGTRLTVT.

The chain recombines TRBV10-3 with TRBJ1-5; TRBD1 aligns across 7 bases. The CDR3 covers 14 residues. V lost 6 bases, J lost 3 bases, and 5 bases stayed unmatched. Germline CDR1 ENHRY, CDR2 SYGVKD. CDR3 sequence (DNA): TGTGCCATCAGCCCTGGACAGGACAATCAGCCCCAGCATTTT. The encoded protein is CAISPGQDNQPQHF.

V gene TRBV30 combines with J gene TRBJ2-7; 7 bases line up with TRBD1. In germline, CDR1 is GTSNPN, CDR2 SVGIG (reference sequence). The CDR3 length is 12 residues. After removal of 5 bases from V and 0 bases from J, the junction contained 1 base not matched to a gene. The CDR3 sequence: CAWRDSSYEQYF. CDR3 nucleotides: TGTGCCTGGCGGGACAGCTCCTACGAGCAGTACTTC.

This clone appeared once. The chain is built from TRBV18 and TRBJ2-7; D could derive from TRBD1 or TRBD2 (5 bases each). This CDR3 spans 14 amino acids. Trimming removed 8 bases at V and 2 bases at J, with 16 bases between. CDR1 and CDR2 from the germline V gene are KGHSH and LQKENI. This CDR3 is CASASRDHTYEQYF. In DNA form, the CDR3 reads TGTGCCAGCGCATCCCGGGACCACACCTACGAGCAGTACTTC.

On this clone: The junction shows a germline mismatch at one end, possibly a read error. The rearrangement links TRBV4-2 to TRBJ1-6; the D is unclear. The CDR3 is 13 residues long. Germline CDR1 is LGHNA and CDR2 is YNFKEQ. The DNA for the CDR3 is TGTGCCAGCAGCCAAGAAATGTGGTCACCCCTTCACTTT. Protein: CASSQEMWSPLHF.

The V and J genes are TRBV3-1 (or the pseudogene TRBV3-2) and TRBJ1-1; D unclear. CDR3 size: 14 residues. CDR1 is LGHDT and CDR2 is YNNKEL in the germline V gene (reference sequence). Trimming took 0 bases from V and 11 from J, leaving 16 bases between them. CDR3 nucleotide sequence: TGTGCCAGCAGCCAAGACTTCGGAGGCCCCCGGGCTTTCTTT. Translated, it gives CASSQDFGGPRAFF.

The CDR3 nucleotides are TGTGCCAGCAGCGTAGCCCCGGTAGGACAGAGATCCTACGAGCAGTACTTC. As protein: CASSVAPVGQRSYEQYF. The V gene is TRBV9, the J gene TRBJ2-7; TRBD1 is a possible D gene (6 bases). The CDR3 length is 17 residues. Germline V gene lookup returns CDR1 SGDLS and CDR2 YYNGEE. Trimming took off 0 bases at V and 1 base at J, with 17 bases between the two ends.

This chain uses TRBV6-5 with TRBJ1-1, with TRBD1 matching 7 bases. The germline V gene has CDR1 MNHEY and CDR2 SVGAGI. This CDR3 contains 15 residues. The V gene end was trimmed by 8 bases and the J gene end by 0 bases; junction bases not matched to a gene: 9. Here the CDR3 reads CASSWTGQMNTEAFF. In DNA form, the CDR3 reads TGTGCCAGCTCTTGGACAGGCCAGATGAACACTGAAGCTTTCTTT.

Written as DNA, the CDR3 is TGTGCCAGCCGACAGGGGACAGCTGGCACTGAAGCTTTCTTT. Translation gives CASRQGTAGTEAFF. The chain is built from TRBV2 and TRBJ1-1; 8 bases are a match to TRBD1. The CDR3 is 14 amino acids. Trimming removed 8 bases from V and 4 bases from J; junction bases left unmatched: 9. From germline, CDR1 is SNHLY and CDR2 FYNNEI.

J is TRBJ2-2 and V is TRBV3-1 (or the pseudogene TRBV3-2); possibly TRBD2 for D (5 bases). The CDR3 spans 16 residues. Germline CDR1 and CDR2: LGHDT and YNNKEL (reference sequence). V lost 1 base, J lost 6 bases, and 15 bases lay in between. DNA for the CDR3: TGTGCCAGCAGCCAAGCGGGGTCGGGTCATCCCGGGGAGCTGTTTTTT. Amino acids: CASSQAGSGHPGELFF.

The chain recombines TRBV29-1 with TRBJ1-1; D remains ambiguous. The CDR3 has 13 amino acids. Trimming took off 5 bases at V and 7 bases at J, with 17 bases between the two ends. Per germline, CDR1 SQVTM and CDR2 ANQGSEA. CDR3 DNA: TGCAGCGTTACATTTACAGTTCAAAGTGAAGCTTTCTTT. Translation: CSVTFTVQSEAFF.

The V and J genes are TRBV28 and TRBJ1-4, with D unresolved. This CDR3 region has 14 residues. Germline values: CDR1 MDHEN, CDR2 SYDVKM. V was cut by 2 bases and J by 4 bases, with 8 bases left in between. The CDR3 DNA sequence: TGTGCCAGCAGTTTAGTAGAACTTAATGAAAAACTGTTTTTT. As protein: CASSLVELNEKLFF. Filled out from reference TRBV28 and TRBJ1-4, the complete variable domain reads DVKVTQSSRYLVKRTGEKVFLECVQDMDHENMFWYRQDPGLGLRLIYFSYDVKMKEKGDIPEGYSVSREKKERFSLILESASTNQTSMYLCASSLVELNEKLFFGSGTQLSVL.

V gene TRBV30 combines with J gene TRBJ2-7, with 8 bases identical to TRBD1. With 1 base clipped from V and 2 bases from J, the junction kept 13 bases outside the gene matches. Germline CDR1 is GTSNPN and CDR2 is SVGIG (reference sequence). This CDR3 is built from 17 residues. This CDR3 is CAWSGTRTGYGTYEQYF. As DNA, the CDR3 is TGTGCCTGGAGTGGAACCCGGACAGGGTACGGGACCTACGAGCAGTACTTC.

The chain recombines TRBV11-3 with TRBJ1-5; the D is unclear. In germline, CDR1 is SGHNT, CDR2 YENEEA. The CDR3 covers 13 residues. Trimming took 2 bases from V and 4 from J, leaving 6 bases between them. The CDR3 DNA reads TGTGCCAGCAGCTTATACCGAAATCAGCCCCAGCATTTT. Its protein product is CASSLYRNQPQHF.

This chain uses TRBV6-5 with TRBJ1-1; D possibly corresponds to TRBD1 (6 bases). Per the germline V gene, CDR1 is MNHEY and CDR2 is SVGAGI. The CDR3 has 12 residues. V dropped 6 bases and J dropped 11 bases, with 16 bases sitting between them. CDR3 region: CASRGIQGVAFF. The DNA of the CDR3 is TGTGCCAGCAGAGGGATACAGGGTGTGGCTTTCTTT.

The V gene is TRBV19, the J gene TRBJ1-1; D is perhaps TRBD1 (5 bases). Trimming removed 1 base at V and 2 bases at J, with 11 bases between. The CDR3 has 15 residues. From germline, CDR1 is LNHDA and CDR2 SQIVND (reference sequence). The CDR3 bases are TGTGCCAGTAGTATAGGCGTTACAGGCAACACTGAAGCTTTCTTT. Its translation is CASSIGVTGNTEAFF.

The chain has TRBV12-5 and TRBJ1-2; tentatively, D is TRBD1 (6 bases). Germline V lookup: CDR1 LGHNT, CDR2 FRNRAP. There are 15 residues in the CDR3. Trimming took off 0 bases at V and 8 bases at J, with 16 bases between the two ends. The CDR3 nucleotides are TGTGCTAGTGGTTTGGTACTTAGGGGGGCGGAGGGCTACACCTTC. Its translation: CASGLVLRGAEGYTF.

The CDR3: CATSIRKNAGKHGYTF. CDR3 coding DNA: TGTGCCACCAGCATTAGAAAAAACGCAGGGAAACATGGCTACACCTTC. V usage is TRBV15 and J usage is TRBJ1-2, with D possibly matching TRBD1 (5 bases). Germline lookup yields CDR1 LNHNV and CDR2 YYDKDF (reference sequence). This CDR3 is built from 16 residues. V was clipped by 4 bases and J by 6 bases, with 21 bases between them.

This chain links TRBV6-2 or TRBV6-3 with TRBJ1-5; weak D call: TRBD1 (5 bases). Deletions cut 0 bases from V and 0 bases from J, with 6 bases between. The CDR3 extends over 15 amino acids. Germline CDR1 and CDR2: MNHEY and SVGEGT. The CDR3 is CASSYSGGSNQPQHF. The CDR3 nucleotides read TGTGCCAGCAGTTACTCTGGGGGTAGCAATCAGCCCCAGCATTTT.

This clone was seen more than once but under ten times. The chain carries TRBV19 and TRBJ2-7, with 8 bases aligning to TRBD2. The V gene's germline CDR1 is LNHDA and CDR2 SQIVND (reference sequence). V was pared by 1 base and J by 6 bases, with 11 bases of the junction left unmatched. The CDR3 runs 16 residues. In DNA form, the CDR3 reads TGTGCCAGTAGTATAGCCCTCATCGGGAGGGCGGGCGAGCAGTACTTC. It encodes CASSIALIGRAGEQYF.

The rearrangement uses TRBV23-1 and TRBJ1-2, with D uncertain. TRBV23-1 is known as an ORF, though its function is uncertain. CDR3 size: 13 residues. Trimming took 0 bases from V and 7 from J, leaving 9 bases between them. The CDR3 sequence is CASSQSLGSGYTF. In DNA, the CDR3 is TGCGCCAGCAGTCAATCCCTAGGGTCTGGCTACACCTTC.

The chain combines TRBV7-2 with TRBJ1-5; D is uncertain. Germline lookup yields CDR1 SGHTA and CDR2 FQGNSA. The CDR3 runs to 14 residues. The germline V and J ends were trimmed by 1 base and 6 bases, with 10 bases remaining between them. CDR3 nucleotide sequence: TGTGCCAGCAGCTTAGAGGTATTCGGTCAGCCCCAGCATTTT. The encoded protein is CASSLEVFGQPQHF.

The chain links TRBV6-5 to TRBJ1-4; a possible D gene is TRBD1 (6 bases). Germline CDR1 is MNHEY and CDR2 is SVGAGI. Trimming took 5 bases from V and 8 from J, leaving 12 bases between them. CDR3 length: 13 amino acids. The CDR3 spells CASSPGGREKLFF. The CDR3 DNA follows: TGTGCCAGCAGTCCTGGGGGGCGCGAAAAACTGTTTTTT.

The chain links TRBV6-2 or TRBV6-3 to TRBJ2-1, with 7 bases matching TRBD1. Germline assignment: CDR1 MNHEY and CDR2 SVGEGT. This CDR3 spans 14 amino acids. V gave up 5 bases and J gave up 8 bases; unmatched junction bases: 9. The CDR3 protein is CASSPQTGIDEQFF. The CDR3 DNA is TGTGCCAGCAGTCCGCAGACAGGGATCGATGAGCAGTTCTTC.

The chain links TRBV2 to TRBJ2-1; D possibly corresponds to TRBD1 (5 bases). Per germline, CDR1 SNHLY and CDR2 FYNNEI. Trimming took 6 bases from V and 2 from J, leaving 14 bases between them. The CDR3 runs 15 residues. The CDR3 protein is CASRQGFFTYNEQFF. For the CDR3, the DNA is TGTGCCAGCAGGCAGGGTTTTTTTACCTACAATGAGCAGTTCTTC.

The DNA for the CDR3 is TGCGCCAGCAGCTTGTCGCCAGGGGGGTCAGAGACCCAGTACTTC. Protein product: CASSLSPGGSETQYF. V gene TRBV5-1 combines with J gene TRBJ2-5, with D possibly being TRBD1 (7 bases). The germline V gene has CDR1 SGHRS and CDR2 YFSETQ. The germline V and J ends were trimmed by 1 base and 4 bases, with 14 bases remaining between them. The CDR3 has 15 amino acids.

CDR3 nucleotide sequence: TGTGCCAGCTCACCAAACCCTGCCACACTATCTGAGCAGTTCTTC. Its translation: CASSPNPATLSEQFF. This chain uses TRBV18 with TRBJ2-1; D gene unclear. Germline V lookup: CDR1 KGHSH, CDR2 LQKENI. V lost 2 bases, J lost 9 bases, and 17 bases lay in between. CDR3 size: 15 residues.

The rearrangement joins TRBV18 to TRBJ2-4; the D is unclear. This CDR3 is 15 amino acids long. Germline loops: CDR1 KGHSH, CDR2 LQKENI. Between the trimmed V and J ends, which lost 0 bases and 6 bases, there was a span of 12 bases. The CDR3 reads CASSPPQGWGNIQYF. CDR3 nucleotide sequence: TGTGCCAGCTCACCACCGCAAGGGTGGGGAAACATTCAGTACTTC.

The chain is built from TRBV7-8 and TRBJ1-2, with unresolved D. Germline-derived CDR1 and CDR2 are SGHVS and FQNEAQ. The CDR3 consists of 12 residues. V was cut by 1 base and J by 5 bases, with 5 bases left in between. The CDR3 reads CASSLDWYGYTF. CDR3 nucleotide sequence: TGTGCCAGCAGCTTAGATTGGTATGGCTACACCTTC.